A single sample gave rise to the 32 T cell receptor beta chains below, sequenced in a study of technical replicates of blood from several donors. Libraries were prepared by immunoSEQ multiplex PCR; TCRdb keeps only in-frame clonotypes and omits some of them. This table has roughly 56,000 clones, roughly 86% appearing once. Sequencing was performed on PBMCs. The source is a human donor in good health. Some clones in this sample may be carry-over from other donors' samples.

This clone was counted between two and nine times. The CDR3 sequence: CASSPQGSYEQYF. Here the CDR3 DNA reads TGTGCCAGCAGCCCACAGGGGTCCTACGAGCAGTACTTC. The gene calls are TRBV4-2 and TRBJ2-7; TRBD1 aligns across 7 bases. Germline V lookup: CDR1 LGHNA, CDR2 YNFKEQ. V lost 4 bases, J lost 1 base, and 1 base stayed unmatched. The CDR3 is 13 amino acids.

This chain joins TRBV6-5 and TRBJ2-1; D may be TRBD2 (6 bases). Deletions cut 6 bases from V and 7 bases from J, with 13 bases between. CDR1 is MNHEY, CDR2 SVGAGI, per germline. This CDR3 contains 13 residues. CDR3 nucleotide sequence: TGTGCCAGCAGGACTAGTACCATGAATGAGCAGTTCTTC. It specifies CASRTSTMNEQFF.

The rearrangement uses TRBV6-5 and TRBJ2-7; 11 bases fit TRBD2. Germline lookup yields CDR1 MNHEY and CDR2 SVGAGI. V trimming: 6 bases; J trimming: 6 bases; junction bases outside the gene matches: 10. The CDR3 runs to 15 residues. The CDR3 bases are TGTGCCAGCAGGCTCCTTACTAGCGGGAGATCCGAGCAGTACTTC. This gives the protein CASRLLTSGRSEQYF.

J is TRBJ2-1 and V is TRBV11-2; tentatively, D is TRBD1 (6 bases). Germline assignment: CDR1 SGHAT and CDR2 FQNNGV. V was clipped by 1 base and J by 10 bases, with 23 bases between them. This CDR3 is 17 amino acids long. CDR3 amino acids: CASSLVWDTFGSWEQFF. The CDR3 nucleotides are TGTGCCAGCAGCTTAGTTTGGGACACCTTCGGAAGTTGGGAGCAGTTCTTC.

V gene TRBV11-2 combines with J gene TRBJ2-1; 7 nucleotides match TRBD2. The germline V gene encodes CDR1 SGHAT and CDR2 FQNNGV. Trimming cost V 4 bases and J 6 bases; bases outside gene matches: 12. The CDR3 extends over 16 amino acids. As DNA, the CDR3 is TGTGCCAGCAGCTCCGGCGGGAGCGGGCATCGCAATGAGCAGTTCTTC. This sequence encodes CASSSGGSGHRNEQFF.

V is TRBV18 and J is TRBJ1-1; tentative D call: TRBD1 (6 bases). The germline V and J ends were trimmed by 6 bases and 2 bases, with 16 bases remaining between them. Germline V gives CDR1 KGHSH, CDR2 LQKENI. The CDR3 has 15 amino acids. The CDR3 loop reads CASSPQGPQNTEAFF. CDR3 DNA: TGTGCCAGCTCCCCCCAGGGGCCACAAAACACTGAAGCTTTCTTT.

The CDR3 nucleotides are TGTGCTAGTGGTTTGGTACAGGGAAGGGCAGATACGCAGTATTTT. The encoded protein is CASGLVQGRADTQYF. The chain recombines TRBV12-5 with TRBJ2-3; possibly TRBD1 for D (6 bases). V was shortened by 0 bases and J by 4 bases, with 11 bases between the two germline ends. Germline V gene lookup returns CDR1 LGHNT and CDR2 FRNRAP. CDR3 length: 15 amino acids.

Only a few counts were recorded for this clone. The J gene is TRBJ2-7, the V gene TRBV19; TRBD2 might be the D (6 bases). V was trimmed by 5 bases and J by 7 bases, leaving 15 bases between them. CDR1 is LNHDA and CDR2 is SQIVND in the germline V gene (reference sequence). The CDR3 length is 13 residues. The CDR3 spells CASSARTAGEQYF. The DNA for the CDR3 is TGTGCCAGTAGTGCCCGGACTGCGGGGGAGCAGTACTTC.

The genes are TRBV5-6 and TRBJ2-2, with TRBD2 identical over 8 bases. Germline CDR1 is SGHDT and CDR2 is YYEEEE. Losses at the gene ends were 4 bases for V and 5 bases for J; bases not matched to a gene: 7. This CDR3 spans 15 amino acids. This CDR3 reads CASSALTSVTGELFF. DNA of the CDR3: TGTGCCAGCAGCGCTCTGACTAGCGTAACCGGGGAGCTGTTTTTT.

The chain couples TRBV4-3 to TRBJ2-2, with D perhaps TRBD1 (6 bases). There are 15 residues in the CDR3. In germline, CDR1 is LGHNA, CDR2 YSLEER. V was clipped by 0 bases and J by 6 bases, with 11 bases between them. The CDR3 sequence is CASSQDRGPAGELFF. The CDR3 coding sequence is TGCGCCAGCAGCCAAGACAGGGGTCCGGCCGGGGAGCTGTTTTTT.

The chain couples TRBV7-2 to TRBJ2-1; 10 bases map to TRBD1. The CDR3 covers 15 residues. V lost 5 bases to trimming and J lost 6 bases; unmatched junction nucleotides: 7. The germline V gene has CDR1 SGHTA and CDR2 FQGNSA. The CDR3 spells CASSSDRGLSNEQFF. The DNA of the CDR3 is TGTGCCAGCAGCAGCGACAGGGGGCTGAGCAATGAGCAGTTCTTC.

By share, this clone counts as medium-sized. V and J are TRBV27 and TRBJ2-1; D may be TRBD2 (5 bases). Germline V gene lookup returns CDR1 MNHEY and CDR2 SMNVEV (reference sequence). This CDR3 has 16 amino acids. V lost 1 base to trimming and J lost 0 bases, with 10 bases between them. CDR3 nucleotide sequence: TGTGCCAGCAGTTTATTCCCGGGAAGCTCCTACAATGAGCAGTTCTTC. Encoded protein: CASSLFPGSSYNEQFF.

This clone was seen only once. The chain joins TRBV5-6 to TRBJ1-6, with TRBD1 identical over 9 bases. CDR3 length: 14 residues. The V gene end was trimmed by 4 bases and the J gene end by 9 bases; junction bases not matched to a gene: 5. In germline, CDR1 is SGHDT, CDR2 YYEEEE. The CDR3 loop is CASSHRGLSSPLHF. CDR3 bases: TGTGCCAGCAGCCACAGGGGGCTAAGTTCACCCCTCCACTTT.

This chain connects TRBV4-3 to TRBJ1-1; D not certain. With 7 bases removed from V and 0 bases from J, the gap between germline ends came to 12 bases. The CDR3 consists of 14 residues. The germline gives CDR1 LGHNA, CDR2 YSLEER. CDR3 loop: CASTAQSMNTEAFF. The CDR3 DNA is TGCGCCAGCACTGCACAGTCCATGAACACTGAAGCTTTCTTT.

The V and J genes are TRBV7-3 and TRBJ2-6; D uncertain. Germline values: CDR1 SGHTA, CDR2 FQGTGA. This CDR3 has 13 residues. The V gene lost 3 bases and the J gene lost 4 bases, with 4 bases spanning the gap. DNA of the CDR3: TGTGCCAGCAGCTTTTCGGGGGCCAACGTCCTGACTTTC. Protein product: CASSFSGANVLTF.

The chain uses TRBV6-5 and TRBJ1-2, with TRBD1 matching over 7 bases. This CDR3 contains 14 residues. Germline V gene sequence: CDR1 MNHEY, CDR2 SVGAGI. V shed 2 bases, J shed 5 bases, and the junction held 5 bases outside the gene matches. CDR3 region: CASSYEGGTYGYTF. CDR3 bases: TGTGCCAGCAGTTACGAAGGGGGCACGTATGGCTACACCTTC.

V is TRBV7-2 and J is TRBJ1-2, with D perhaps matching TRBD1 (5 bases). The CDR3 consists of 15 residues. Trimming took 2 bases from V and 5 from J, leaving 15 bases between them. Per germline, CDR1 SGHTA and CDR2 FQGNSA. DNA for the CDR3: TGTGCCAGCAGCTTAATCATCTTCGGGGGGTATGGCTACACCTTC. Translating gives CASSLIIFGGYGYTF. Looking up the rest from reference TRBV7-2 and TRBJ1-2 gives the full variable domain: GAGVSQSPSNKVTEKGKDVELRCDPISGHTALYWYRQSLGQGLEFLIYFQGNSAPDKSGLPSDRFSAERTGGSVSTLTIQRTQQEDSAVYLCASSLIIFGGYGYTFGSGTRLTVV.

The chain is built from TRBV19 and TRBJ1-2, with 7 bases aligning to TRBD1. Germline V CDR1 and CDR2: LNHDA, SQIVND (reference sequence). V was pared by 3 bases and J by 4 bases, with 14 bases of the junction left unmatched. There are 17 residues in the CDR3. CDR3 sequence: CASSMRDSTRYFYGYTF. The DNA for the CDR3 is TGTGCCAGTAGTATGAGGGACAGCACCAGGTATTTCTATGGCTACACCTTC.

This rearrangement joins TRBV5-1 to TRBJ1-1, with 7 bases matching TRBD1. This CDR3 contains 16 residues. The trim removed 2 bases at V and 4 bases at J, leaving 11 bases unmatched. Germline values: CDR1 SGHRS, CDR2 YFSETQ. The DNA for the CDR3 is TGCGCCAGCAGCTTACAGGGGATTTCGCAGGGCACTGAAGCTTTCTTT. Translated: CASSLQGISQGTEAFF.

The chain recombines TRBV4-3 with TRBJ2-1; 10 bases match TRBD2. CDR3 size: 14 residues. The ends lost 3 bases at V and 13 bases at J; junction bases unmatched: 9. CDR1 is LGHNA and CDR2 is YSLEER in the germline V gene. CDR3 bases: TGCGCCAGCAGCCATCGGCTAGCGGGAGAGGGACAGTTCTTC. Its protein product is CASSHRLAGEGQFF.

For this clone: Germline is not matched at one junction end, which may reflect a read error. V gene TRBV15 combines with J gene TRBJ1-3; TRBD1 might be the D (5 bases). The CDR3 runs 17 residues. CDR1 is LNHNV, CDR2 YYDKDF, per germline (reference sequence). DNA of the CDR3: TGTGCCACCAGCAGAGCCTCGGACGGGGGTTTCGGAAGCACCATATATTTT. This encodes CATSRASDGGFGSTIYF. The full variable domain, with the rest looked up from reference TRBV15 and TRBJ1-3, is DAMVIQNPRYQVTQFGKPVTLSCSQTLNHNVMYWYQQKSSQAPKLLFHYYDKDFNNEADTPDNFQSRRPNTSFCFLDIRSPGLGDTAMYLCATSRASDGGFGSTIYFGEGSWLTVV.

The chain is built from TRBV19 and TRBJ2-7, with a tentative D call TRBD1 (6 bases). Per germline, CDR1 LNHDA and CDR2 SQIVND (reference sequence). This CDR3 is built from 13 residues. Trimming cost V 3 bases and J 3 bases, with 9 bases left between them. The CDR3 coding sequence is TGTGCCAGTAGTATTGAGGACAGCTACGAGCAGTACTTC. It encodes CASSIEDSYEQYF.

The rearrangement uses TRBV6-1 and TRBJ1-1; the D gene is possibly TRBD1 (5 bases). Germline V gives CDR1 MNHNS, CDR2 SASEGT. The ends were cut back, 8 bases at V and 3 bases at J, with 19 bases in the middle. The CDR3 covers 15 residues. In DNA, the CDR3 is TGTGCCAGCTCCGAACCAGGGTTCTCGGACACTGAAGCTTTCTTT. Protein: CASSEPGFSDTEAFF.

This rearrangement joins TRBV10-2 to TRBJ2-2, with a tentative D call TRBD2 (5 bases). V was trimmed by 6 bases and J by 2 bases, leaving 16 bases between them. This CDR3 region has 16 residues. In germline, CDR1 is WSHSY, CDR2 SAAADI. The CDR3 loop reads CASRPAETRNTGELFF. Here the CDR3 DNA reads TGCGCCAGCAGACCCGCGGAAACTAGAAACACCGGGGAGCTGTTTTTT.

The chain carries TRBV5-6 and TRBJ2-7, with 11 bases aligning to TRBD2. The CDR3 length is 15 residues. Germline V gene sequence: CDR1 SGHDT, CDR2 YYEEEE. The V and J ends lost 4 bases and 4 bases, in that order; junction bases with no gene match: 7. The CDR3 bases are TGTGCCAGCAGCAGCACCGGGACTAGCGGATACGAGCAGTACTTC. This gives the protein CASSSTGTSGYEQYF.

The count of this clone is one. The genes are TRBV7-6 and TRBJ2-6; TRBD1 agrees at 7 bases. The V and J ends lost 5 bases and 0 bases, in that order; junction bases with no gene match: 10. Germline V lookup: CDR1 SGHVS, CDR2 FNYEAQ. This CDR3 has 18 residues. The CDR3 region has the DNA TGTGCCAGCAGCCCGACGGGACAGCGCCCCTCTGGGGCCAACGTCCTGACTTTC. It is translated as CASSPTGQRPSGANVLTF.

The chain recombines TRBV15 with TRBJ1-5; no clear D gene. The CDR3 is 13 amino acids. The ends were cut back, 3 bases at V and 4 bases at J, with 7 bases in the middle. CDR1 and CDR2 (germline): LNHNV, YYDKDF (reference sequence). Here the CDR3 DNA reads TGTGCCACCAGCAGTTACAGAAATCAGCCCCAGCATTTT. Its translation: CATSSYRNQPQHF.

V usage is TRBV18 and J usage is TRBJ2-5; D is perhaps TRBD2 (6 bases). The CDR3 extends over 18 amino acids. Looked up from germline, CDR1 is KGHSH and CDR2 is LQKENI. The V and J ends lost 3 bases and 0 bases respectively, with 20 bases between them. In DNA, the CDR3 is TGTGCCAGCTCACCCAATCCCGGTAGCGGAGGGTACCAAGAGACCCAGTACTTC. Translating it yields CASSPNPGSGGYQETQYF.

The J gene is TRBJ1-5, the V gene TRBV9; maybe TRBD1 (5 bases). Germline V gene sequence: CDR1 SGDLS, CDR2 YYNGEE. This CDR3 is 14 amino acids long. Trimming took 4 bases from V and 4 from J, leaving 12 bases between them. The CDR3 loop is CASSPGTSNQPQHF. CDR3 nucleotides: TGTGCCAGCAGCCCCGGGACTTCTAATCAGCCCCAGCATTTT.

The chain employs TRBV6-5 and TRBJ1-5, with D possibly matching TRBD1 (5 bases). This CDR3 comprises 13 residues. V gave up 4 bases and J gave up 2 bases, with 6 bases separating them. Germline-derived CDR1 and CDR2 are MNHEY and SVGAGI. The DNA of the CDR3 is TGTGCCAGCAGTTTGGGGCGCAATCAGCCCCAGCATTTT. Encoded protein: CASSLGRNQPQHF.

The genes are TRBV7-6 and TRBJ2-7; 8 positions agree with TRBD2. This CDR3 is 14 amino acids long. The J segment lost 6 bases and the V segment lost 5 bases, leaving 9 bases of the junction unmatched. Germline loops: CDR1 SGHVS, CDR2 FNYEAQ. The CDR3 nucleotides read TGTGCCAGCAGCCCCGGGACTAGACGCAGCGAGCAGTACTTC. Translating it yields CASSPGTRRSEQYF.

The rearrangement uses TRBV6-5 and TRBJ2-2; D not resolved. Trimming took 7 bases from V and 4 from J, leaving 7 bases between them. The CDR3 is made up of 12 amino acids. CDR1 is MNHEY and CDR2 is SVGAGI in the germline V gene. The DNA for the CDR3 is TGTGCCAGCACCGGTGGCACCGGGGAGCTGTTTTTT. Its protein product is CASTGGTGELFF.